The next 13 T cell receptor beta chains were all read from a single sample in a study of regulatory T cells in long-lasting Graves disease (TCRdb year 2021). The library relied on multiplex PCR. The sequencer listed for this sample is Illumina HiSeq 4000. CDR3 regions were amplified by Arm-PCR with iRepertoire HTBI primers to construct TCR beta libraries. TCRdb reprocessing: public reads trimmed at Q25 with fastp, clones called with MiXCR, in-frame beta chains kept. Rows are unified per CDR3 protein, each entry keeping the most common DNA and genes. A total of about 360,000 distinct CDR3 sequences appear in this sample, 15% to 20% of them only once. Over 20% of the sample is in the top ten clones. The time point label on this specimen signifies: newly diagnosed GD, antithyroid drugs for less than 3 months. For both TCR sequencing and RNA sequencing, RNA was extracted from PBMCs in TRIzol. This sample also appeared in a second study, on T cells in Graves' hyperthyroidism and ophthalmopathy.

The sample consisted of peripheral blood mononuclear cells (PBMCs), taken at new diagnosis, from a patient treated with antithyroid drugs. These TCRs come from a woman aged 18-35 years with Graves disease. Donor details come from another sample of the same person, matched by shared clones.

This clonotype occurred many times. This sequence joins TRBV28 and TRBJ2-7, with 12 nucleotides matching TRBD1. CDR1 and CDR2 (germline): MDHEN, SYDVKM. After removal of 6 bases from V and 2 bases from J, the junction contained 2 bases not matched to a gene. The length of the CDR3 is 14 residues. DNA for the CDR3: TGTGCCAGCAGGGGACAGGGGGCTACCTACGAGCAGTACTTC. Protein product: CASRGQGATYEQYF.

The chain links TRBV28 to TRBJ2-3; 9 nucleotides match TRBD2. There are 18 residues in the CDR3. CDR1 is MDHEN and CDR2 is SYDVKM in the germline V gene. V trimming: 7 bases; J trimming: 3 bases; junction bases outside the gene matches: 17. CDR3 nucleotide sequence: TGTGCCAGCAAGGGCCTCGCGGGGGGGAGGGAGTTAACAGATACGCAGTATTTT. The encoded protein is CASKGLAGGRELTDTQYF.

This clonotype was seen at least ten times. The chain uses TRBV30 and TRBJ1-3; maybe TRBD1 (5 bases). V was pared by 7 bases and J by 0 bases, with 10 bases between. In germline, CDR1 is GTSNPN, CDR2 SVGIG (reference sequence). The CDR3 sequence is 13 residues long. The CDR3, as DNA: TGTGCCTCCCTAAGGGGCTCTGGAAACACCATATATTTT. It specifies CASLRGSGNTIYF. The variable domain in full, with the rest retrieved from reference TRBV30 and TRBJ1-3, is SQTIHQWPATLVQPVGSPLSLECTVEGTSNPNLYWYRQAAGRGLQLLFYSVGIGQISSEVPQNLSASRPQDRQFILSSKKLLLSDSGFYLCASLRGSGNTIYFGEGSWLTVV.

This clonotype was counted at least ten times. The chain has TRBV7-3 and TRBJ2-4; TRBD2 agrees at 10 bases. Germline CDR1 reads SGHTA; CDR2 reads FQGTGA. V shed 5 bases and J 16 bases; nucleotides not matched to a gene: 14. The length of the CDR3 is 14 residues. The CDR3 bases are TGTGCCAGCAGCCCAACTCGGGCTAGCGGGAGTGTTTACTTC. Translation gives CASSPTRASGSVYF.

The chain joins TRBV10-3 to TRBJ1-5; D gene ambiguous. Germline V gene lookup returns CDR1 ENHRY and CDR2 SYGVKD. The CDR3 covers 13 residues. The V end was cut by 4 bases, the J end by 1 base, with 5 bases between. DNA for the CDR3: TGTGCCATCAGTGTCAGAAGCAATCAGCCCCAGCATTTT. Protein sequence: CAISVRSNQPQHF.

This clonotype was observed a few times. This chain links TRBV10-3 with TRBJ2-1; 14 nucleotides line up with TRBD2. Germline lookup yields CDR1 ENHRY and CDR2 SYGVKD. CDR3 length: 16 amino acids. V shed 9 bases and J 4 bases; nucleotides not matched to a gene: 8. CDR3 nucleotide sequence: TGTGCCATTACCGGGACTAGCGGGAGTCGGTACAATGAGCAGTTCTTC. It specifies CAITGTSGSRYNEQFF.

The chain joins TRBV20-1 to TRBJ2-5, with TRBD2 matching 12 bases. Germline V gives CDR1 DFQATT, CDR2 SNEGSKA (reference sequence). Unmatched junction bases numbered 6, after V lost 6 bases and J lost 4 bases. This CDR3 comprises 14 residues. The CDR3 is CSAMTSGGGETQYF. CDR3 DNA sequence: TGCAGTGCCATGACTAGCGGGGGAGGAGAGACCCAGTACTTC.

This clonotype showed up just a few times. The chain links TRBV2 to TRBJ2-3; D is possibly TRBD2 (6 bases). The germline V gene encodes CDR1 SNHLY and CDR2 FYNNEI. The CDR3 contains 14 residues. V was trimmed by 8 bases and J by 0 bases, leaving 12 bases between them. Written as DNA, the CDR3 is TGTGCCAGCGCAGGCGGGGCTAGCACAGATACGCAGTATTTT. This sequence encodes CASAGGASTDTQYF. The entire variable domain, with the rest obtained from reference TRBV2 and TRBJ2-3, is as follows: EPEVTQTPSHQVTQMGQEVILRCVPISNHLYFYWYRQILGQKVEFLVSFYNNEISEKSEIFDDQFSVERPDGSNFTLKIRSTKLEDSAMYFCASAGGASTDTQYFGPGTRLTVL.

The sample holds many counts of this clonotype. The chain joins TRBV11-2 to TRBJ1-2; D gene unclear. The CDR3 length is 14 residues. CDR1 and CDR2 from the germline V gene are SGHAT and FQNNGV. Trimming left V 0 bases short and J 2 bases short, with 7 bases between. CDR3 bases: TGTGCCAGCAGCTTAGATAGGGTAAACTATGGCTACACCTTC. Amino acid sequence: CASSLDRVNYGYTF.

This clonotype was observed many times. J is TRBJ2-7 and V is TRBV5-6, with TRBD1 matching 8 bases. This CDR3 is built from 17 residues. The germline CDR1 and CDR2 sequences are SGHDT and YYEEEE. V was clipped by 1 base and J by 12 bases; unmatched bases: 21. DNA of the CDR3: TGTGCCAGCAGCTTGTTTACAAACATGAGGGACAGGAGTTACCCGTACTTC. Translation gives CASSLFTNMRDRSYPYF. The full variable domain, in which reference TRBV5-6 and TRBJ2-7 provide the parts outside the CDR3, is DAGVTQSPTHLIKTRGQQVTLRCSPKSGHDTVSWYQQALGQGPQFIFQYYEEEERQRGNFPDRFSGHQFPNYSSELNVNALLLGDSALYLCASSLFTNMRDRSYPYFGPGTRLTVT.

This chain links TRBV25-1 with TRBJ2-1; D is tentatively TRBD1 or TRBD2 (6 bases each). Trimming took 5 bases from V and 0 from J, leaving 14 bases between them. The germline V gene has CDR1 MGHDK and CDR2 SYGVNS. The CDR3 is made up of 16 amino acids. CDR3 amino acids: CASSNTRGVSYNEQFF. CDR3 sequence (DNA): TGTGCCAGCAGTAACACGAGGGGGGTCTCCTACAATGAGCAGTTCTTC.

This clonotype was seen a handful of times. The rearrangement links TRBV28 to TRBJ1-5, with no clear D. V was shortened by 2 bases and J by 6 bases, with 8 bases between the two germline ends. The CDR3 is 13 amino acids. Germline CDR1 reads MDHEN; CDR2 reads SYDVKM. The CDR3 loop reads CASSLEGAQPQHF. For the CDR3, the DNA is TGTGCCAGCAGTTTAGAGGGAGCTCAGCCCCAGCATTTT.

In this sample, this clonotype turned up a few times. Compared with germline, one end of the junction differs, possibly owing to a read error. This chain links TRBV5-1 with TRBJ2-2, with D possibly being TRBD2 (5 bases). CDR1 SGHRS and CDR2 YFSETQ come from the germline V gene. This CDR3 comprises 14 residues. The CDR3: CASSFVGNTGELLF. In nucleotides, the CDR3 is TGCGCCAGCAGCTTTGTGGGGAACACCGGGGAGCTGCTTTTT.